The present T cell receptor (beta chain) was sequenced within a study of T-cell memory formation after mild COVID-19. Germline CDR1 and CDR2: SGHKS and YYEKEE (reference sequence). The V and J ends lost 4 bases and 3 bases respectively, with 13 bases between them. This CDR3 comprises 14 residues. In its sample, this clonotype was seen a few times. Its antigen is not known. Overall study findings and caveats: Pre-infection memory showed some responding clones, and this suggested that cross-reactive memory joined. The CD4+ clones that contracted clustered mainly within CM and EM, and the CD8+ clones concentrated in EMRA.

MiXCR, run by TCRdb on the 5' RACE reads, gives a single entry per CDR3 protein. This table has about 210,000 distinct CDR3 sequences, about 27% appearing once. The specimen was PBMCs or a T cell subset sorted from them (not recorded which). This receptor was identified in an adult woman who had mild COVID-19 (a few samples of this study predate the infection). Cell type and time point are not known. V gene TRBV5-5 combines with J gene TRBJ1-2; D perhaps matches TRBD1 (5 bases). The CDR3 is CASSRIQGDYGYTF. The CDR3 DNA reads TGTGCCAGCAGCCGAATTCAAGGGGACTATGGCTACACCTTC.